This record concerns one T cell receptor beta chain sequence. The antigen remains undetermined. Some clones are missing from TCRdb's copy, which holds only in-frame ones; the method was immunoSEQ multiplex PCR. The sample gives about 23,000 clones, about 77% of which show up once; more than 2% is in the top ten. These data are taken from a study of OX40 agonist ivuxolimab in advanced cancers. Study-level findings and limits: In general, CD8+ T cells held more expanded clones than CD4+ did, on average. At doses 0.1 to 3.0 mg/kg, CD4+ and CD8+ clones expanded.

Trimming took 4 bases from V and 3 from J; bases not matched to a gene: 3. Looked up from germline, CDR1 is SGHNT and CDR2 is YENEEA. The CDR3 runs 15 residues. Sequenced here: CD4+ or CD8+ T cells sorted from blood, sampled in a trial of the OX40 agonist ivuxolimab. The origin of this receptor is an adult with an advanced solid tumor such as melanoma, head and neck, liver or kidney cancer. The V gene is TRBV11-3, the J gene TRBJ2-3; TRBD2 agrees at 11 bases. CDR3 sequence (DNA): TGTGCCAGCAGCTCTAGCGGGAGGATAACAGATACGCAGTATTTT. Its protein is CASSSSGRITDTQYF. Complete variable domain (other parts from reference TRBV11-3 and TRBJ2-3): EAGVVQSPRYKIIEKKQPVAFWCNPISGHNTLYWYLQNLGQGPELLIRYENEEAVDDSQLPKDRFSAERLKGVDSTLKIQPAELGDSAVYLCASSSSGRITDTQYFGPGTRLTVL.